The rows below give T cell receptor beta chains drawn from one sample of a study of OX40 agonist ivuxolimab in advanced cancers. Data came from immunoSEQ multiplex PCR; TCRdb stores just in-frame clones and leaves some out. This repertoire shows 75,000 or so clones, roughly 86% found once; its top ten account for roughly 25%. This sample comprised CD4+ or CD8+ T cells sorted from blood, obtained in a trial of the OX40 agonist ivuxolimab. These receptors came from an adult with an advanced solid tumor such as melanoma, head and neck, liver or kidney cancer. Both conserved end residues are part of each CDR3. A D gene is named only where the DNA matches it firmly. Some rows have no size entry. The others give once, few or many, or a class for an expanded clone.

TRBV6-6	.	.	TRBJ2-5	TGTGCCAGCAGTTACTCGCATGAAGAGACCCAGTACTTC	CASSYSHEETQYF
TRBV2	.	.	TRBJ2-5	TGTGCCAGCAGCGCTACCGGCGGGACCCAGTACTTC	CASSATGGTQYF
TRBV6-5	.	.	TRBJ1-5	TGTGCCAGCAGTTGGGGGGCGGGTCAGCCCCAGCATTTT	CASSWGAGQPQHF
TRBV18	.	.	TRBJ1-2	TGTGCCAGCTCACCAGCAAAAGACATTACCTATGGCTACACCTTC	CASSPAKDITYGYTF
TRBV7-2	.	TRBD2	TRBJ2-3	TGTGCCAGCAGCTTCCGACTAGCGGGGACAGATACGCAGTATTTT	CASSFRLAGTDTQYF
TRBV5-1	.	.	TRBJ2-1	TGCGCCAGCAGTTTGGGGGGTAGCGGAGCGGCCTACAATGAGCAGTTCTTC	CASSLGGSGAAYNEQFF
TRBV28	.	.	TRBJ1-5	TGTGCCAGCAGTCCCCGGCCGTCAGGTGGCAATCAGCCCCAGCATTTT	CASSPRPSGGNQPQHF
TRBV28	.	TRBD2	TRBJ2-5	TGTGCCAGCAGTAGCCCCCGGGGGGGCAGGGGAGAGACCCAGTACTTC	CASSSPRGGRGETQYF
TRBV30	.	.	TRBJ1-1	TGTGCCTGGAGTGGCAGCAACACTGAAGCTTTCTTT	CAWSGSNTEAFF
TRBV28	.	TRBD1	TRBJ1-2	TGTGCCAGCAGGCCGACAGGGGAGTATGGCTACACCTTC	CASRPTGEYGYTF
TRBV4-2	.	.	TRBJ1-3	TGTGCCAGCAGCCAAGAGGAAAGGGTACCTGGAAACACCATATATTTT	CASSQEERVPGNTIYF
TRBV30	.	.	TRBJ1-5	TGTGCCTGGAGCCTAGACGGGGTTGGGCCCCAGCATTTT	CAWSLDGVGPQHF
TRBV28	once	.	TRBJ1-1	TGTGCCAGCAGTTACTACAGGGAGGCTGAAGCTTTCTTT	CASSYYREAEAFF